This record looks at one T cell receptor (beta chain) sequence and its context. No antigen is known for it. Clones were read by immunoSEQ multiplex PCR, and TCRdb kept only the in-frame ones, dropping some. This sample has roughly 96,000 clones; over 75% occur once, and the top ten carry 0.5%. The data derive from a study of graft-versus-host responses after intestinal transplantation. Points from the study as a whole: Recipient marrow harbored GvH clones, some of which surfaced first in ileum or blood. Allograft graft-versus-host to host-versus-graft clonal ratios ran high in patients with graft-donor T cell macrochimerism.

CDR3 length: 16 residues. Looked up from germline, CDR1 is SGHTS and CDR2 is YDEGEE. V dropped 4 bases and J dropped 9 bases, with 20 bases sitting between them. The chain links TRBV5-8 to TRBJ1-6; tentatively, D is TRBD1 (5 bases). Sequenced here: unstimulated CD8+ T cells sorted from spleen or lymph node cells, sampled before intestinal transplant. This receptor was taken from a human donor who received an intestinal transplant. The CDR3 region is CASSLPGGRGASPLHF. CDR3 in DNA: TGTGCCAGCAGCCTCCCTGGTGGGAGGGGAGCTTCACCCCTCCACTTT.